This TCR beta chain stems from a study of tumor-infiltrating lymphocytes in oesophageal squamous cell carcinoma. This CDR3 has 13 amino acids. The germline gives CDR1 SQVTM, CDR2 ANQGSEA. V lost 7 bases and J 3 bases, leaving 15 bases between the germline ends. TCRdb reanalysed the PCR reads using MiXCR and keeps one entry per CDR3 protein. Of about 21,000 distinct CDR3 sequences listed, over 40% are singletons. The sample comprised normal esophageal tissue next to the tumor. The gene calls are TRBV29-1 and TRBJ1-1; weak D call: TRBD1 (6 bases). The clonotype originates from a male donor with esophageal squamous cell carcinoma. In DNA, the CDR3 is TGCAGCGCCGGCGGGGGGGCGTACACTGAAGCTTTCTTT. Amino acids: CSAGGGAYTEAFF.